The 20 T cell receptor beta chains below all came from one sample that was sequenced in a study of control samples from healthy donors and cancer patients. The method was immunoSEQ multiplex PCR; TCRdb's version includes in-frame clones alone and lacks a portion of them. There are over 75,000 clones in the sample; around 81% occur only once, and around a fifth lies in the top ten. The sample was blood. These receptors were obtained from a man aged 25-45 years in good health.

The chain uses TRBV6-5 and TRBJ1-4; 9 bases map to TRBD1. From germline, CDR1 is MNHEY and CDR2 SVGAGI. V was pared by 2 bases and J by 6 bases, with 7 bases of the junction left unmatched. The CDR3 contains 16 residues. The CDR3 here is CASSYTGGTGHEKLFF. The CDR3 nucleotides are TGTGCCAGCAGTTACACCGGAGGGACAGGGCATGAAAAACTGTTTTTT.

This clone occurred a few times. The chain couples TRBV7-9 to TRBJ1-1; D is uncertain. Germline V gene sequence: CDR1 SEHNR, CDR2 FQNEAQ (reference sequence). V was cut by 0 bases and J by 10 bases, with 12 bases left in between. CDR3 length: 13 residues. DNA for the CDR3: TGTGCCAGCAGCTTAGCACCAGGCTGGTTAGCTTTCTTT. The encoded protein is CASSLAPGWLAFF.

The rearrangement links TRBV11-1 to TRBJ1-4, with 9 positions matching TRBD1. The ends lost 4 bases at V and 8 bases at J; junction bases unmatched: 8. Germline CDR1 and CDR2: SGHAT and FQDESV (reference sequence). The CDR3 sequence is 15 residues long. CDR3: CASSSRTGEYEKLFF. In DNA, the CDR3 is TGTGCCAGCAGCTCTCGGACAGGGGAGTACGAAAAACTGTTTTTT.

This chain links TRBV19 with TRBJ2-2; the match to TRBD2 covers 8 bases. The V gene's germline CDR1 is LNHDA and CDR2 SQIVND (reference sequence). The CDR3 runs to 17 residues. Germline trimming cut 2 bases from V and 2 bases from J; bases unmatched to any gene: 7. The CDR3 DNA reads TGTGCCAGTAGTATAAATGCGGGGGGCTTCAACACCGGGGAGCTGTTTTTT. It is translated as CASSINAGGFNTGELFF.

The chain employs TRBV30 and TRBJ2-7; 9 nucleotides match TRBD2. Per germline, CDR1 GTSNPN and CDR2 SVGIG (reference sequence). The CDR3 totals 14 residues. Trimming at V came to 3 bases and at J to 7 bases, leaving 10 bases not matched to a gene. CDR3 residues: CAWRSASGVGEQYF. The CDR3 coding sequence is TGTGCCTGGAGGAGTGCTAGCGGGGTGGGGGAGCAGTACTTC.

The CDR3 sequence is CASSPGNSGGTDTQYF. CDR3 sequence (DNA): TGTGCCAGCAGCCCTGGAAATAGCGGGGGAACAGATACGCAGTATTTT. The gene calls are TRBV7-3 and TRBJ2-3, with TRBD2 matching 9 bases. The CDR3 is made up of 16 amino acids. The V gene end was trimmed by 5 bases and the J gene end by 3 bases; junction bases not matched to a gene: 9. Germline V CDR1 and CDR2: SGHTA, FQGTGA. Full variable domain (remainder filled in from reference TRBV7-3 and TRBJ2-3): GAGVSQTPSNKVTEKGKYVELRCDPISGHTALYWYRQSLGQGPEFLIYFQGTGAADDSGLPNDRFFAVRPEGSVSTLKIQRTERGDSAVYLCASSPGNSGGTDTQYFGPGTRLTVL.

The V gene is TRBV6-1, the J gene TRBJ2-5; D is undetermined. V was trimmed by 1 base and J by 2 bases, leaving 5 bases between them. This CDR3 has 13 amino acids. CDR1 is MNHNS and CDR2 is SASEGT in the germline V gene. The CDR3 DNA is TGTGCCAGCAGTGAAGGTGGGCAAGAGACCCAGTACTTC. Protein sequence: CASSEGGQETQYF.

CDR3: CASSLGHGDTQYF. The CDR3 bases are TGCGCCAGCAGCTTGGGGCACGGAGATACGCAGTATTTT. The chain couples TRBV5-1 to TRBJ2-3; D remains unclear. Germline CDR1 and CDR2: SGHRS and YFSETQ. V was trimmed by 0 bases and J by 5 bases, leaving 7 bases between them. The CDR3 is made up of 13 amino acids.

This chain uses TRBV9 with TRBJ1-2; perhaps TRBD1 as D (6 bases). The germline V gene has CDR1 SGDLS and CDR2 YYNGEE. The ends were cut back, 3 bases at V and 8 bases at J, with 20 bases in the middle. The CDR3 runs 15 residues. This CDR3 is CASSAGTIRTKGYTF. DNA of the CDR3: TGTGCCAGCAGCGCTGGGACAATTCGAACGAAGGGCTACACCTTC.

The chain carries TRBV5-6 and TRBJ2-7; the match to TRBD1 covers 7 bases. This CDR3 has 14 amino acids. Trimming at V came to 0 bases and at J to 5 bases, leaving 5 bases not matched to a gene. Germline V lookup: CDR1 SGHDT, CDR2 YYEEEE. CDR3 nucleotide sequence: TGTGCCAGCAGCTTGGAAGACAGGGTCCACGAGCAGTACTTC. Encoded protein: CASSLEDRVHEQYF.

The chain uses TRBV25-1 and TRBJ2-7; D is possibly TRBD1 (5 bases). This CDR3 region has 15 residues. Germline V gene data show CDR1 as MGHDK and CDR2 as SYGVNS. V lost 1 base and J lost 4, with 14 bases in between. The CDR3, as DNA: TGTGCCAGCAGTGAATGGTCCAGGGCGAGATACGAGCAGTACTTC. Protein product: CASSEWSRARYEQYF.

CDR3 residues: CASSEVKVWGNQPQHF. DNA of the CDR3: TGTGCCAGCAGTGAAGTAAAGGTCTGGGGCAATCAGCCCCAGCATTTT. V gene TRBV6-1 combines with J gene TRBJ1-5; D is unclear. The CDR3 extends over 16 amino acids. The germline V gene encodes CDR1 MNHNS and CDR2 SASEGT. The V and J ends lost 1 base and 2 bases respectively, with 12 bases between them.

The CDR3 nucleotides read TGTGCCAGCAGTGACGGCAGAGGCTATGGCTACACCTTC. It codes for CASSDGRGYGYTF. This rearrangement joins TRBV6-1 to TRBJ1-2; D gene unclear. The CDR3 is 13 amino acids. Germline loops: CDR1 MNHNS, CDR2 SASEGT. V gave up 3 bases and J gave up 4 bases, with 9 bases separating them.

CDR3 nucleotide sequence: TGTGCCAGCACCTCAACTCCGGGCGGACTAGCGGGGGGAAACACCGGGGAGCTGTTTTTT. Residues: CASTSTPGGLAGGNTGELFF. The chain is built from TRBV27 and TRBJ2-2; 14 bases line up with TRBD2. CDR3 size: 20 residues. The germline CDR1 and CDR2 sequences are MNHEY and SMNVEV (reference sequence). With 7 bases clipped from V and 2 bases from J, the junction kept 15 bases outside the gene matches.

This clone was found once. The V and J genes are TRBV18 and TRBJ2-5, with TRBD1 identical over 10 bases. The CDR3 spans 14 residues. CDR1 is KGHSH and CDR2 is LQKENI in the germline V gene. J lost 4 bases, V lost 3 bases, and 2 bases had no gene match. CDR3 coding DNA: TGTGCCAGCTCACCGCGACAGGGGGCAGAGACCCAGTACTTC. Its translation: CASSPRQGAETQYF.

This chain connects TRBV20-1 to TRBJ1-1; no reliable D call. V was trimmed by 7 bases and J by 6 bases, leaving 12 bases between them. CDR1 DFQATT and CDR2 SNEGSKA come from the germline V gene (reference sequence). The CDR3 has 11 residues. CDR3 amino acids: CSGERVSEAFF. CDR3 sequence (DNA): TGCAGTGGAGAACGGGTCTCTGAAGCTTTCTTT.

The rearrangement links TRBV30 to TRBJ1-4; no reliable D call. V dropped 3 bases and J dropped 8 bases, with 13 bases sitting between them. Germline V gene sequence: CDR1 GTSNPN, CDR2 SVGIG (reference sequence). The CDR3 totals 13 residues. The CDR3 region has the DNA TGTGCCTGGAGGAAATCCTCTCGGGAAAAACTGTTTTTT. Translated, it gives CAWRKSSREKLFF.

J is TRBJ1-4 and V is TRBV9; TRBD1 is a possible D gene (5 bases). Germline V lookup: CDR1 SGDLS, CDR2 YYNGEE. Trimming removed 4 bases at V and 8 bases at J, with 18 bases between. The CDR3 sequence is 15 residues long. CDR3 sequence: CASSLRGGKGEKLFF. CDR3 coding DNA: TGTGCCAGCAGCCTTCGCGGGGGGAAGGGGGAAAAACTGTTTTTT.

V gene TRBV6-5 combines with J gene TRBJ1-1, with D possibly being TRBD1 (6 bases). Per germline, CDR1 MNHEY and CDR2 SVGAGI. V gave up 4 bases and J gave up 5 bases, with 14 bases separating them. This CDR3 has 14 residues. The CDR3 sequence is CASSFTGRGTEAFF. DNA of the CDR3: TGTGCCAGCAGTTTTACAGGGCGGGGGACTGAAGCTTTCTTT.

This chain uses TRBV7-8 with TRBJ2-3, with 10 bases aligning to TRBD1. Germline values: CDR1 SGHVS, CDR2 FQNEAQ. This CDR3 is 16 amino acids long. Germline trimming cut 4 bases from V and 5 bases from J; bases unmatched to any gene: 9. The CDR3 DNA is TGTGCCAGCAGCTCCTTGGGACAGGGGTCCGAAGATACGCAGTATTTT. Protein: CASSSLGQGSEDTQYF.